The 18 T cell receptor beta chains in this list originate from one sample, sequenced in a study of T-cell memory formation after mild COVID-19. In TCRdb, the 5' RACE reads were re-called with MiXCR into one record per CDR3 protein. The table includes 470,000 or so distinct CDR3 sequences, 18% detected once. Sequencing used PBMCs or a T cell subset sorted from them (not recorded which). These receptors were obtained from a man in his late teens or twenties who had mild COVID-19 (a few samples of this study predate the infection). Cell type and time point are not known.

The chain links TRBV7-2 to TRBJ2-6; tentatively, D is TRBD1 or TRBD2 (5 bases each). The CDR3 totals 15 residues. Germline CDR1 is SGHTA and CDR2 is FQGNSA. Trimming took 7 bases from V and 1 from J, leaving 11 bases between them. The CDR3 loop is CASTYWGSGANVLTF. The CDR3 DNA reads as TGTGCCAGCACCTATTGGGGGTCTGGGGCCAACGTCCTGACTTTC.

The chain combines TRBV6-1 with TRBJ2-7; unclear D gene. The V end was cut by 3 bases, the J end by 7 bases, with 7 bases between. There are 11 residues in the CDR3. Germline V CDR1 and CDR2: MNHNS, SASEGT. The CDR3 spells CASSDLGEQYF. CDR3 in DNA: TGTGCCAGCAGTGACCTGGGGGAGCAGTACTTC.

V is TRBV3-1 and J is TRBJ2-5, with 10 bases that match TRBD1. The CDR3 is made up of 17 amino acids. V gave up 5 bases and J gave up 5 bases; unmatched junction bases: 14. The germline CDR1 and CDR2 sequences are LGHDT and YNNKEL (reference sequence). CDR3 DNA sequence: TGTGCCAGCAGCTCGCAATTGACAGGGGGCAGGTCGGAGACCCAGTACTTC. This codes for CASSSQLTGGRSETQYF.

The V and J genes are TRBV6-5 and TRBJ2-2; no definite D call. The CDR3 sequence is 12 residues long. V dropped 6 bases and J dropped 7 bases, with 9 bases sitting between them. CDR1 is MNHEY, CDR2 SVGAGI, per germline. CDR3 protein: CASSAEFGELFF. As DNA, the CDR3 is TGTGCCAGCAGCGCAGAGTTCGGGGAGCTGTTTTTT.

This clonotype has ten or more counts. This sequence joins TRBV27 and TRBJ1-5; unclear D gene. The CDR3 contains 15 residues. Trimming took off 4 bases at V and 7 bases at J, with 17 bases between the two ends. Germline loops: CDR1 MNHEY, CDR2 SMNVEV (reference sequence). CDR3 sequence (DNA): TGTGCCAGCAGTTCAATAAACGGGGTCGGGCAGCCCCAGCATTTT. Translating gives CASSSINGVGQPQHF.

The chain recombines TRBV6-5 with TRBJ1-1, with TRBD1 matching 9 bases. The germline gives CDR1 MNHEY, CDR2 SVGAGI. V lost 5 bases and J lost 2; bases outside the gene matches: 6. The CDR3 totals 15 residues. Here the CDR3 reads CASSAPTGGNTEAFF. CDR3 DNA: TGTGCCAGCAGTGCCCCGACAGGGGGTAACACTGAAGCTTTCTTT.

V and J are TRBV4-1 and TRBJ2-5; D gene unclear. The CDR3 covers 14 residues. Germline lookup yields CDR1 MGHRA and CDR2 YSYEKL. Trimming cost V 1 base and J 1 base, with 7 bases left between them. The chain's CDR3 is CASSQVASQETQYF. The CDR3 DNA reads as TGCGCCAGCAGCCAAGTCGCGTCCCAAGAGACCCAGTACTTC.

The chain joins TRBV2 to TRBJ1-4, with D maybe TRBD1 (6 bases). The CDR3 length is 17 residues. Germline V gene lookup returns CDR1 SNHLY and CDR2 FYNNEI. Trimming stripped 7 bases from V and 3 bases from J, with 21 bases between. CDR3 bases: TGTGCCAGCATTCGAGCGGGGGGCGAGGTAGCTAATGAAAAACTGTTTTTT. Translation gives CASIRAGGEVANEKLFF.

The V call is TRBV12-3 or TRBV12-4, the J call TRBJ1-6; TRBD1 matches at 7 bases. The CDR3 has 15 amino acids. The ends lost 7 bases at V and 6 bases at J; junction bases unmatched: 9. In DNA form, the CDR3 reads TGTGCCAGCATCGCCGACAGGGTGGGTAATTCACCCCTCCACTTT. It codes for CASIADRVGNSPLHF.

This clonotype has a handful of counts. This sequence joins TRBV4-3 and TRBJ1-2; D call uncertain. CDR3 size: 14 residues. V dropped 0 bases and J dropped 0 bases, with 5 bases sitting between them. Germline V gene lookup returns CDR1 LGHNA and CDR2 YSLEER. CDR3 DNA: TGCGCCAGCAGCCAAGAGGGAGCTAACTATGGCTACACCTTC. Translation gives CASSQEGANYGYTF.

In this sample, this clonotype turned up a few times. V usage is TRBV12-3 or TRBV12-4 and J usage is TRBJ1-4; D is undetermined. V lost 5 bases and J 6 bases, leaving 4 bases between the germline ends. This CDR3 has 11 amino acids. CDR3 sequence reads: CASSRDEKLFF. DNA for the CDR3: TGTGCCAGCAGTAGGGATGAAAAACTGTTTTTT.

A few counts support this clonotype. The chain recombines TRBV7-9 with TRBJ2-1, with unresolved D. CDR1 and CDR2 (germline): SEHNR, FQNEAQ (reference sequence). This CDR3 region has 14 residues. V was cut by 5 bases and J by 3 bases, with 11 bases left in between. CDR3 loop: CASSQTLGYNEQFF. CDR3 bases: TGTGCCAGCAGCCAAACCCTAGGCTACAATGAGCAGTTCTTC.

This clonotype was counted a few times. V and J are TRBV27 and TRBJ1-4, with D maybe TRBD1 (5 bases). V was clipped by 3 bases and J by 6 bases, with 11 bases between them. Germline V CDR1 and CDR2: MNHEY, SMNVEV (reference sequence). The CDR3 sequence is 14 residues long. The CDR3 here is CASSFGGKDEKLFF. CDR3 DNA sequence: TGTGCCAGCAGTTTCGGGGGAAAGGATGAAAAACTGTTTTTT.

V gene TRBV20-1 combines with J gene TRBJ1-2, with a possible D match to TRBD1 (6 bases). This CDR3 contains 11 residues. Germline V gene sequence: CDR1 DFQATT, CDR2 SNEGSKA (reference sequence). Trimming pared 4 bases from V and 5 bases from J, leaving 8 bases between. CDR3 coding DNA: TGCAGTGCTATTCAGGGGTATGGCTACACCTTC. It specifies CSAIQGYGYTF.

This clonotype was counted ten times or more. This sequence joins TRBV7-2 and TRBJ2-5, with 8 positions matching TRBD2. V shed 8 bases and J 4 bases; nucleotides not matched to a gene: 9. This CDR3 has 14 residues. CDR1 is SGHTA, CDR2 FQGNSA, per germline. The CDR3 spells CASSLGLAGETQYF. CDR3 DNA: TGTGCCAGCTCACTCGGACTAGCCGGAGAGACCCAGTACTTC.

This clonotype has a single count. The chain recombines TRBV4-2 with TRBJ2-3, with unresolved D. CDR1 and CDR2 from the germline V gene are LGHNA and YNFKEQ. The V end was cut by 0 bases, the J end by 2 bases, with 9 bases between. The CDR3 spans 15 residues. The CDR3 region is CASSQEGLYTDTQYF. CDR3 coding DNA: TGTGCCAGCAGCCAAGAAGGGCTCTACACAGATACGCAGTATTTT.

The chain carries TRBV19 and TRBJ2-3; 10 bases agree with TRBD2. V was clipped by 5 bases and J by 5 bases; unmatched bases: 4. The V gene's germline CDR1 is LNHDA and CDR2 SQIVND (reference sequence). There are 14 residues in the CDR3. CDR3 bases: TGTGCCAGTAGTCAGCGGGGGGGCCGAGATACGCAGTATTTT. Amino acids: CASSQRGGRDTQYF.

This clonotype has ten or more counts. The J gene is TRBJ2-1, the V gene TRBV28; perhaps TRBD2 as D (5 bases). Germline CDR1 MDHEN, CDR2 SYDVKM. The CDR3 loop spans 15 amino acids. Between the trimmed V and J ends, which lost 0 bases and 0 bases, there was a span of 6 bases. The CDR3 DNA sequence: TGTGCCAGCAGTTTATGGGGGAGCTCCTACAATGAGCAGTTCTTC. It is translated as CASSLWGSSYNEQFF.